The entry below describes one T cell receptor (beta chain). The antigen remains undetermined. MiXCR, run by TCRdb on the RT-PCR reads, gives a single entry per CDR3 protein. The table lists fewer than 750,000 distinct CDR3 sequences, around 15% of them singletons. This sample was included in a study of response to subunit inactivated influenza vaccine. Study-level points and caveats: Every seasonal influenza vaccination brings in few new T cells, the authors suggested.

Germline V gives CDR1 WNHNN, CDR2 SYGVQD (reference sequence). The CDR3 runs to 13 residues. The junction had 4 bases not matched to a gene; V was cut back by 5 bases and J by 4 bases. The chain joins TRBV10-1 to TRBJ1-1; 7 nucleotides agree with TRBD1. The clonotype was recovered from a man over 45 who received an inactivated influenza vaccine. Sequencing used PBMCs from blood, obtained 12 days after vaccination. The CDR3 bases are TGCGCCAGCAGTTGGGCAGGGGGCACTGAAGCTTTCTTT. This translates into CASSWAGGTEAFF.